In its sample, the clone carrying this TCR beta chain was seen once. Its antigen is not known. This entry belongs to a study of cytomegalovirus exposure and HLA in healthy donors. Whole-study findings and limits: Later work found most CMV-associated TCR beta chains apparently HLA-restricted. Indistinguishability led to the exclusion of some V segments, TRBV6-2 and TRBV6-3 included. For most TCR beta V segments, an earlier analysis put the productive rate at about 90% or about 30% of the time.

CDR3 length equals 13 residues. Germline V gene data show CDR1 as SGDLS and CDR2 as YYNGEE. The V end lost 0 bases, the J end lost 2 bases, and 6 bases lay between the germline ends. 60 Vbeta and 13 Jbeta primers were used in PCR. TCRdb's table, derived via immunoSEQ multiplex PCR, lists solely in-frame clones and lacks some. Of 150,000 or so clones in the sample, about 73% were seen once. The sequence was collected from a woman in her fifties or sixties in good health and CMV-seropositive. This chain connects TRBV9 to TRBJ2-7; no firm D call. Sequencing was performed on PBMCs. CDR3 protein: CASSVGDPYEQYF. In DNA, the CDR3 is TGTGCCAGCAGCGTAGGCGATCCCTACGAGCAGTACTTC.